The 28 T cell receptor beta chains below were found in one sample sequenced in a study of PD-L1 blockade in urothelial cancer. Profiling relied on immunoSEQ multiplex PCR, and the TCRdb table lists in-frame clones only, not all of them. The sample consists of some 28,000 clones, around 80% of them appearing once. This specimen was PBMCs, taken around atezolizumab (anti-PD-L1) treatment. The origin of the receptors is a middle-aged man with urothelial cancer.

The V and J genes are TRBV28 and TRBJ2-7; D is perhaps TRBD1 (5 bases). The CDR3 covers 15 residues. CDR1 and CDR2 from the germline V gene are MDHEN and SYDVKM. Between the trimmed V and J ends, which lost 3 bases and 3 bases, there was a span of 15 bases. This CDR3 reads CASSFQRGSIYEQYV. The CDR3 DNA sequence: TGTGCCAGCAGTTTTCAAAGGGGCTCCATCTACGAGCAGTACGTC.

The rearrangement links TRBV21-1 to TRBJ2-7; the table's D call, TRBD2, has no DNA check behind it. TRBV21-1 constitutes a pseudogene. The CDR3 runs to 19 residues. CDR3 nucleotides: TGTGCCAGCAGCAAAGAGAGGCTAGCGGGAGGGCCGGGGTCCTACGAGCAGTACTTC. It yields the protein CASSKERLAGGPGSYEQYF.

The CDR3 sequence is CASSLQEGGPYNEQFF. The CDR3 DNA follows: TGTGCCAGCAGCTTACAGGAGGGAGGCCCCTACAATGAGCAGTTCTTC. The chain employs TRBV7-3 and TRBJ2-1, with TRBD2 as a possible D gene (6 bases). V lost 2 bases and J 2 bases, leaving 13 bases between the germline ends. The CDR3 consists of 16 residues. Germline loops: CDR1 SGHTA, CDR2 FQGTGA.

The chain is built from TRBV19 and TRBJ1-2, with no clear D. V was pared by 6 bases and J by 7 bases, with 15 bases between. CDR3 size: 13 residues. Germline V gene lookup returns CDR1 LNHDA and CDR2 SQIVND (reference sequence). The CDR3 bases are TGTGCCAGTAGCCCCTCCGGGGTGGGTGGCTACACCTTC. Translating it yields CASSPSGVGGYTF.

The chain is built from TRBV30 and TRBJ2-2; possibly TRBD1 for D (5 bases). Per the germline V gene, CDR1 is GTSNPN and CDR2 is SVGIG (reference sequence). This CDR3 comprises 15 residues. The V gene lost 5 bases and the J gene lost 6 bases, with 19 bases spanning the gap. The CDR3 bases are TGTGCCTGGGCAGGGATCGAGTGGGGCGCCGGGGAGCTGTTTTTT. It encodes CAWAGIEWGAGELFF.

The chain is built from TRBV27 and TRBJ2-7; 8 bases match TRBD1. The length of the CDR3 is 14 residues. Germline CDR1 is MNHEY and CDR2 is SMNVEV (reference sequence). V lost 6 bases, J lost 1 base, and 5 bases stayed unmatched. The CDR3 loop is CASSQDRVSYEQYF. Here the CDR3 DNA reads TGTGCCAGCAGCCAGGACAGGGTTTCCTACGAGCAGTACTTC.

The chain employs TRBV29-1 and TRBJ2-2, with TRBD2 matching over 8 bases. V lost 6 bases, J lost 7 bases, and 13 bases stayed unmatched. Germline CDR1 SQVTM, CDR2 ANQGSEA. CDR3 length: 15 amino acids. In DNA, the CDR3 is TGCAGCGTAGTACCAAGCGGGAGACTAGACGGGGAGCTGTTTTTT. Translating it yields CSVVPSGRLDGELFF.

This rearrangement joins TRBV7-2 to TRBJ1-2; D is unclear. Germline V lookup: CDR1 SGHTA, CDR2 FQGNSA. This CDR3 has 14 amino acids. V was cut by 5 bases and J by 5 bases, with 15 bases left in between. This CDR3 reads CASSTQGSGYGYTF. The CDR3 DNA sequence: TGTGCCAGCAGCACCCAAGGGTCGGGGTATGGCTACACCTTC.

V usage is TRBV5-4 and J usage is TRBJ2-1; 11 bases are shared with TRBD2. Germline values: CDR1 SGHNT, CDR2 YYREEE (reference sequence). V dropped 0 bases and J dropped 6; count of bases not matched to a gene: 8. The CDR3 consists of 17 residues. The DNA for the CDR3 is TGTGCCAGCAGCTTGGCCCGGGGTCTAGCGGGGGGCAATGAGCAGTTCTTC. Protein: CASSLARGLAGGNEQFF. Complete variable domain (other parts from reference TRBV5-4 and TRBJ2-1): ETGVTQSPTHLIKTRGQQVTLRCSSQSGHNTVSWYQQALGQGPQFIFQYYREEENGRGNFPPRFSGLQFPNYSSELNVNALELDDSALYLCASSLARGLAGGNEQFFGPGTRLTVL.

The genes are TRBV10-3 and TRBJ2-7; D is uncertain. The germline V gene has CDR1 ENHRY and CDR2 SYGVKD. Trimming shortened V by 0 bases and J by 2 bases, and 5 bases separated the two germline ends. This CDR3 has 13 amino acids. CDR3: CAISESAPYEQYF. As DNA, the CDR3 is TGTGCCATCAGTGAGTCGGCCCCCTACGAGCAGTACTTC.

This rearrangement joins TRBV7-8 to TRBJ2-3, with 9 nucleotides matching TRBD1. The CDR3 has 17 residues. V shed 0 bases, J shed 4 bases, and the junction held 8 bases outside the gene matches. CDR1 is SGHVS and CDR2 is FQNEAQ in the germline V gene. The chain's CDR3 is CASSLANRGRPADTQYF. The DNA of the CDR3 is TGTGCCAGCAGCTTAGCGAACAGGGGGCGTCCGGCAGATACGCAGTATTTT.

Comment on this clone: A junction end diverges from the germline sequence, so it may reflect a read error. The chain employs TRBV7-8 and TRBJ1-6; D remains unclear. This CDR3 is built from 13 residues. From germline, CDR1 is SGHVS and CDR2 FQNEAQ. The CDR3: CASSPWANSPPHF. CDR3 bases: TGTGCCAGCAGCCCCTGGGCTAATTCACCCCCCCACTTT.

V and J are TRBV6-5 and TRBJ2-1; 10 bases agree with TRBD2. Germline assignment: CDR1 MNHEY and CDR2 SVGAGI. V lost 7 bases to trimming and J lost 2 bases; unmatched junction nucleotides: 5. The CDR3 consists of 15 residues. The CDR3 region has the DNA TGTGCCAGCACCAGGACTAGCGGAGCCTACAATGAGCAGTTCTTC. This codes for CASTRTSGAYNEQFF.

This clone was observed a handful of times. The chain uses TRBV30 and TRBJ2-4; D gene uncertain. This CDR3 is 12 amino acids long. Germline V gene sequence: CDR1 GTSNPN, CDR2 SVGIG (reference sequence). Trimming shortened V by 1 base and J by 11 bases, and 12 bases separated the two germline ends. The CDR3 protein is CAWSGRLWVQYF. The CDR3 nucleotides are TGTGCCTGGAGTGGGCGGTTGTGGGTTCAGTACTTC.

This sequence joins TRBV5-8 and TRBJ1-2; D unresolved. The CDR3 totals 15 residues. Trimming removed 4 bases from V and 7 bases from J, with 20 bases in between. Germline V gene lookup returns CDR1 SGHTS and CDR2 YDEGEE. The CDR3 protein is CASSRGPSVGSGYTF. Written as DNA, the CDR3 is TGTGCCAGCAGCCGCGGCCCCTCCGTGGGGAGTGGCTACACCTTC. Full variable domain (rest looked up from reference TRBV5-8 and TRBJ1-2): EAGVTQSPTHLIKTRGQQATLRCSPISGHTSVYWYQQALGLGLQFLLWYDEGEERNRGNFPPRFSGRQFPNYSSELNVNALELEDSALYLCASSRGPSVGSGYTFGSGTRLTVV.

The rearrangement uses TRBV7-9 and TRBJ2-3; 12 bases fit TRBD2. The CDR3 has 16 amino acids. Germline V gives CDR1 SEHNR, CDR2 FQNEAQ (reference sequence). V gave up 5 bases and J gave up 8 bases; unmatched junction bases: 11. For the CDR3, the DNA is TGTGCCAGCAGCCCCGGACTAGCGGGACCCTCGGTTACGCAGTATTTT. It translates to CASSPGLAGPSVTQYF.

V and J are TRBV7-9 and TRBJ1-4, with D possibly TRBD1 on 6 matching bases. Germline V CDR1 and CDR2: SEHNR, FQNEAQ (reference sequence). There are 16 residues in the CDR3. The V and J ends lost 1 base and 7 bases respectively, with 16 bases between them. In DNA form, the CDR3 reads TGTGCCAGCAGCTTAGAGGACAGTTTGCTACGTGAAAAACTGTTTTTT. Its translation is CASSLEDSLLREKLFF. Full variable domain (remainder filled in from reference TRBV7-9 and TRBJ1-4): DTGVSQNPRHKITKRGQNVTFRCDPISEHNRLYWYRQTLGQGPEFLTYFQNEAQLEKSRLLSDRFSAERPKGSFSTLEIQRTEQGDSAMYLCASSLEDSLLREKLFFGSGTQLSVL.

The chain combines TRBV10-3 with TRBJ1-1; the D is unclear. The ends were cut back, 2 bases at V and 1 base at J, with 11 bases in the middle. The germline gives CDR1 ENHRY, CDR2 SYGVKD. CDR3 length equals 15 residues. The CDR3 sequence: CAISEGGGENTEAFF. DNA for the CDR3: TGTGCCATCAGTGAGGGTGGAGGTGAGAACACTGAAGCTTTCTTT.

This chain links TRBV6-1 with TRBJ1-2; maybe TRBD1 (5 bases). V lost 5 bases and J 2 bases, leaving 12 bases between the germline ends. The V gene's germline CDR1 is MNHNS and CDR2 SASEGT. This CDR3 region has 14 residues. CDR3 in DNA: TGTGCCAGCAGTCCTTCGGGGGGGAACTATGGCTACACCTTC. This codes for CASSPSGGNYGYTF.

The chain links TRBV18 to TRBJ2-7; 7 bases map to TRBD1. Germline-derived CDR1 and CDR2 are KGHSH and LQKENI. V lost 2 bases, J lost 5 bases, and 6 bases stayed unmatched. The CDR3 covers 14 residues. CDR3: CASSPSTGVNEQYF. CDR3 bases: TGTGCCAGCTCACCATCAACAGGGGTGAACGAGCAGTACTTC.

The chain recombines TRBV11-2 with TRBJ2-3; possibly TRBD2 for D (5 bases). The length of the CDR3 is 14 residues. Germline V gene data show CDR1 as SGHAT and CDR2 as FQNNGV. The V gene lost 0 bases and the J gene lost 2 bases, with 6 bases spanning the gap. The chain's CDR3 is CASSLEGLTDTQYF. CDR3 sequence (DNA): TGTGCCAGCAGCTTAGAAGGACTCACAGATACGCAGTATTTT.

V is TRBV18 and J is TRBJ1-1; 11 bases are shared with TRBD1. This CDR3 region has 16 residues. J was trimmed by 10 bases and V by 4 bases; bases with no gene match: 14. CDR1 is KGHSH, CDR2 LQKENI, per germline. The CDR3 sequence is CASSLGQGAKTVGAFF. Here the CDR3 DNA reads TGTGCCAGCTCACTTGGACAGGGGGCGAAAACAGTTGGAGCTTTCTTT.

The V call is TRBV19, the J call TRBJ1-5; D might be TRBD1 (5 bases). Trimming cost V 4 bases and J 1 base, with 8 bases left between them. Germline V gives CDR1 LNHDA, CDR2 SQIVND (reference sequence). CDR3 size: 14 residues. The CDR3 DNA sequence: TGTGCCAGTAGTAAGGGGTGGAGCAATCAGCCCCAGCATTTT. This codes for CASSKGWSNQPQHF.

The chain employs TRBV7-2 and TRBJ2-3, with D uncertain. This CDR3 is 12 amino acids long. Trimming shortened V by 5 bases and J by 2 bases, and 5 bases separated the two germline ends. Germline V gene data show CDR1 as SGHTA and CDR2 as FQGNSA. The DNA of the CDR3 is TGTGCCAGCAGCCTTTCCACAGATACGCAGTATTTT. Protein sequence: CASSLSTDTQYF.

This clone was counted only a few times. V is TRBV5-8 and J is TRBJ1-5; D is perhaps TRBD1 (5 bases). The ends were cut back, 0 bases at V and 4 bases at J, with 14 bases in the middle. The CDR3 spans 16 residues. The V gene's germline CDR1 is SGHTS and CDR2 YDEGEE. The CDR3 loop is CASSLEQGRRNQPQHF. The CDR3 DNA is TGTGCCAGCAGCTTGGAGCAGGGTCGTCGGAATCAGCCCCAGCATTTT.

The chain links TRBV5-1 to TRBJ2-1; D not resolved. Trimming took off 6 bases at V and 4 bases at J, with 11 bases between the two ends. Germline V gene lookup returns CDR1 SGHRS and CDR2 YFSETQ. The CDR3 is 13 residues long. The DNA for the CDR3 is TGCGCCAGCACGAGGAACACGTACAATGAGCAGTTCTTC. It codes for CASTRNTYNEQFF.

CDR3 nucleotides: TGTGCCAGTAGACCACAGTCTAGCAGAAGCACAGATACGCAGTATTTT. The encoded protein is CASRPQSSRSTDTQYF. The V call is TRBV19, the J call TRBJ2-3; a weak D match, TRBD2 (5 bases). Trimming left V 6 bases short and J 0 bases short, with 16 bases between. CDR3 length: 16 amino acids. CDR1 is LNHDA and CDR2 is SQIVND in the germline V gene (reference sequence).

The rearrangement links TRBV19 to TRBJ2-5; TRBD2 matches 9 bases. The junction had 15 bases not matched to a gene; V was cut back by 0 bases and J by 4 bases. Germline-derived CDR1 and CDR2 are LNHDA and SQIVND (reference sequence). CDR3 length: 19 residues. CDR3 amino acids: CASSIDQGLANPHRETQYF. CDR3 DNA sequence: TGTGCCAGTAGTATAGATCAGGGACTAGCAAACCCTCATCGAGAGACCCAGTACTTC.